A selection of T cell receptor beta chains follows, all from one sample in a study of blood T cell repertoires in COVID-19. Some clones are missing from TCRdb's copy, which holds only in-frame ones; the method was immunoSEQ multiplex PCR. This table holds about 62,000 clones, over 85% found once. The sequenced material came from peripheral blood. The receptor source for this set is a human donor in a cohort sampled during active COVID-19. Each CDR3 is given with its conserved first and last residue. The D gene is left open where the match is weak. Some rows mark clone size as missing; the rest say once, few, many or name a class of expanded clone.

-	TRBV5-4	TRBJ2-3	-	CASSLDRGTDTQYF	TGTGCCAGCAGCTTGGACAGGGGCACAGATACGCAGTATTTT
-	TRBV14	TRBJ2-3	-	CASSSSLSASTDTQYF	TGTGCCAGCAGCTCGAGTCTTAGCGCCAGCACAGATACGCAGTATTTT
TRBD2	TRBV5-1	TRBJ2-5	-	CASSTTSGVETQYF	TGCGCCAGCAGCACCACTAGCGGGGTAGAGACCCAGTACTTC
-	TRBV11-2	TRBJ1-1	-	CASSRGQLNTEAFF	TGTGCCAGCAGCCGGGGACAACTGAACACTGAAGCTTTCTTT
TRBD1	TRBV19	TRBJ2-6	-	CASSSTWTGATVSGANVLTF	TGTGCCAGTAGTTCAACCTGGACAGGGGCAACCGTCTCTGGGGCCAACGTCCTGACTTTC
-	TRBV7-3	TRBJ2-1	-	CASSFAGNSYNEQFF	TGTGCCAGCAGCTTTGCGGGGAACTCCTACAATGAGCAGTTCTTC
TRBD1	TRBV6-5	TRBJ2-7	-	CASSWTGLPYEQYF	TGTGCCAGCTCTTGGACAGGGCTCCCCTACGAGCAGTACTTC
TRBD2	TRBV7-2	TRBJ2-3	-	CASSMGVAGGSDTQYF	TGTGCCAGCAGCATGGGTGTGGCGGGGGGGTCAGATACGCAGTATTTT
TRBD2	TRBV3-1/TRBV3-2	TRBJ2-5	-	CASSRRTSGGQETQYF	TGTGCCAGCAGCCGACGGACTAGCGGGGGGCAAGAGACCCAGTACTTC
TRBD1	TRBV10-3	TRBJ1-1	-	CAIRGTANTEAFF	TGTGCCATCAGGGGGACAGCGAACACTGAAGCTTTCTTT
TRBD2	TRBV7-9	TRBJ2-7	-	CASSLTSGSLEQYF	TGTGCCAGCAGCTTGACTAGCGGGAGTCTCGAGCAGTACTTC
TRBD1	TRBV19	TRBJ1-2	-	CASSYRDRGYGYTF	TGTGCCAGTAGTTACCGGGACAGGGGGTATGGCTACACCTTC
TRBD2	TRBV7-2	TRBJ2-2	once	CASSHTSGGAGVGELFF	TGTGCCAGCAGTCATACTAGCGGGGGGGCCGGAGTCGGGGAGCTGTTTTTT
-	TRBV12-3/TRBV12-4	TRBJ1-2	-	CASSLNTAGYTF	TGTGCCAGCAGTTTAAATACAGCTGGCTACACCTTC
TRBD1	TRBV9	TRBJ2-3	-	CASSPRQGKSKTDTQYF	TGTGCCAGCAGCCCCCGACAGGGGAAGAGTAAGACCGATACGCAGTATTTT
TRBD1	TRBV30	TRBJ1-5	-	CAWRPTGEQPQHF	TGTGCCTGGAGACCCACAGGGGAGCAGCCCCAGCATTTT
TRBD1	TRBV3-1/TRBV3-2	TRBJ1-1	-	CATAPGGTEAFF	TGTGCCACCGCCCCAGGGGGCACTGAAGCTTTCTTT
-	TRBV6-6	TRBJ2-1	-	CASSLLAVRAYNEQFF	TGTGCCAGCAGTTTACTAGCAGTGAGGGCCTACAATGAGCAGTTCTTC
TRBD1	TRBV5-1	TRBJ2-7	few	CASSSAGGFYEQYF	TGCGCCAGCAGCTCCGCAGGGGGATTCTACGAGCAGTACTTC
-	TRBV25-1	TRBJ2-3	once	CASSHREFTDTQYF	TGTGCCAGCAGCCACAGGGAATTCACAGATACGCAGTATTTT
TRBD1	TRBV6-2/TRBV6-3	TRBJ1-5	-	CASSYSTGQDTGPQHF	TGTGCCAGCAGTTACTCGACAGGACAGGACACTGGGCCCCAGCATTTT
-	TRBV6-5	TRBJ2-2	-	CAGLYTGTTGELFF	TGTGCCGGGCTTTACACAGGGACGACCGGGGAGCTGTTTTTT
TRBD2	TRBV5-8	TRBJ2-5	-	CASSFGTSDQETQYF	TGTGCCAGCAGCTTCGGGACTAGCGATCAAGAGACCCAGTACTTC
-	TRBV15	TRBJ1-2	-	CATSSPDGGVGYTF	TGTGCCACCAGCAGCCCTGACGGGGGGGTTGGCTACACCTTC
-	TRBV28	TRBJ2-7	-	CASSFYSGEAYEQYF	TGTGCCAGCAGTTTTTATTCGGGAGAAGCCTACGAGCAGTACTTC
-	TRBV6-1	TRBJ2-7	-	CASSEQGTHVSYEQYF	TGTGCCAGCAGTGAACAGGGGACCCACGTCTCCTACGAGCAGTACTTC
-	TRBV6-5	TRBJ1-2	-	CASSSGRGGYTF	TGTGCCAGCAGTTCGGGGAGAGGTGGCTACACCTTC
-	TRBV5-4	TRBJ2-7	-	CASSLAGGGAEQYF	TGTGCCAGCAGCTTGGCAGGAGGGGGGGCCGAGCAGTACTTC
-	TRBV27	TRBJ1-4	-	CASSLFRATNEKLFF	TGTGCCAGCAGTTTATTTCGTGCAACTAATGAAAAACTGTTTTTT
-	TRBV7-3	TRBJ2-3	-	CASSRSRADTQYF	TGTGCCAGCAGTAGGTCCCGGGCAGATACGCAGTATTTT
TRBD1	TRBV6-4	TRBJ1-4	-	CASSDRDRESFRRAHNNEKLFF	TGTGCCAGCAGTGACCGGGACAGGGAGTCGTTTCGCAGGGCCCACAATAATGAAAAACTGTTTTTT
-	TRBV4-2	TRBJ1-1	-	CASSPYRANTEAFF	TGTGCCAGCAGCCCATACAGGGCGAACACTGAAGCTTTCTTT
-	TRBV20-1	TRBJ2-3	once	CSASSTGATDTQYF	TGCAGTGCTAGTTCGACAGGAGCCACAGATACGCAGTATTTT
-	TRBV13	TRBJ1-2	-	CASSPKGIYGYTF	TGTGCCAGCAGCCCAAAGGGGATCTATGGCTACACCTTC
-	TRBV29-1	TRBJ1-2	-	CSVYVQGLGGYTF	TGCAGCGTTTACGTCCAGGGGCTGGGCGGCTACACCTTC
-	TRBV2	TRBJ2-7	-	CASGAALSYEQYF	TGTGCCAGCGGGGCAGCCTTGTCTTACGAGCAGTACTTC
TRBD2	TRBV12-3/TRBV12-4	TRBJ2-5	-	CASKPGLARGQYF	TGTGCCAGCAAACCGGGACTAGCTCGGGGCCAGTACTTC
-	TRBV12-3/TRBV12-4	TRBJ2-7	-	CASRGGPYEQYF	TGTGCCAGCAGGGGGGGACCCTACGAGCAGTACTTC
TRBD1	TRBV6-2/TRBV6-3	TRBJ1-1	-	CASSRQGGSTEAFF	TGTGCCAGCAGTAGACAGGGGGGAAGCACTGAAGCTTTCTTT
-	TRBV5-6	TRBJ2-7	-	CASSLGLGEREQYF	TGTGCCAGCAGCTTGGGACTAGGGGAAAGGGAGCAGTACTTC
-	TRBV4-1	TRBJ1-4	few	CASSQILFLEKLFF	TGCGCCAGCAGCCAAATTCTTTTTCTAGAAAAACTGTTTTTT
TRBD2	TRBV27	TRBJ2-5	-	CASKGRGAFQETQYF	TGTGCCAGCAAAGGGCGGGGGGCCTTCCAAGAGACCCAGTACTTC